The rows below give T cell receptor beta chains drawn from one sample of a study of somatic mutations in cytotoxic T cells in rheumatoid arthritis. TCRdb keeps only in-frame clones here, not all; method: immunoSEQ multiplex PCR. Of around 3,000 clones listed, about 68% are singletons. Sequenced: CD8+ T cells sorted from synovial fluid. These receptors were collected from a young woman with rheumatoid arthritis. Each CDR3 is given with its conserved first and last residue. D genes are given only for firm matches. Size tells how often a clone was seen (once, few, many) or the class of an expanded clone, and some rows leave it out.

>TRBD1|few|TRBJ1-1|TRBV19|11
TGTGCCAGTAGTTTGGGACAGCTTCGACTCTTT
CASSLGQLRLF
>TRBD2|few|TRBJ2-7|TRBV2|13
TGTGCCAGCAGTGAGGGAGGGGTCTACGAGCAGTACTTC
CASSEGGVYEQYF
>NA|NA|TRBJ2-1|TRBV4-3|18
TGCGCCAGCAGCCAAGATCTTGTTGGGGAGAGCTCCTACAATGAGCAGTTCTTC
CASSQDLVGESSYNEQFF
>NA|NA|TRBJ1-1|TRBV7-2|14
TGTGCCAGCAGCTTAGGGGAGATGCACACTGAAGCTTTCTTT
CASSLGEMHTEAFF
>TRBD2|few|TRBJ2-2|TRBV2|15
TGTGCCAGCGGTGGGACTAGCGTCTACACCGGGGAGCTGTTTTTT
CASGGTSVYTGELFF
>NA|NA|TRBJ1-2|TRBV7-3|13
TGTGCCAGCAGTGGAGGGCCCAACTATGGCTACACCTTC
CASSGGPNYGYTF
>TRBD1|NA|TRBJ2-2|TRBV11-3|14
TGTGCCAGCAGCTTAACAGGGGGTACCGGGGAGCTGTTTTTT
CASSLTGGTGELFF
>TRBD1|NA|TRBJ2-7|TRBV28|14
TGTGCCAGCAGCCTCAGACAGGGGGCTTACGAGCAGTACTTC
CASSLRQGAYEQYF
>NA|NA|TRBJ1-1|TRBV19|12
TGTGCCAGTCAGAAGGGGGACACTGAAGCTTTCTTT
CASQKGDTEAFF
>TRBD1|NA|TRBJ2-7|TRBV9|13
TGTGCCAGCAGTGATGGGACAGACTACGAGCAGTACTTC
CASSDGTDYEQYF
>NA|NA|TRBJ2-1|TRBV7-7|15
TGTGCTAGCAGCGTAGGACGGAGCTGCTACAATGAGCAGTTCTTC
CASSVGRSCYNEQFF
>NA|large|TRBJ1-3|TRBV15|13
TGTGCCACCAGCAGAGTTCCAGGAAACACCATATATTTT
CATSRVPGNTIYF
>TRBD2|NA|TRBJ2-3|TRBV28|15
TGTGCCAGCAGCATCCTACTAGCGGTCACAGATACGCAGTATTTT
CASSILLAVTDTQYF
>TRBD1|NA|TRBJ2-3|TRBV19|12
TGTGCCAGTAGACCGGGACAGGATACGCAGTATTTT
CASRPGQDTQYF
>TRBD1|NA|TRBJ1-4|TRBV30|15
TGTGCCTGGGAGACCCCGGACAGGGGGCACGAAAAACTGTTTTTT
CAWETPDRGHEKLFF
>TRBD1|NA|TRBJ2-2|TRBV5-4|16
TGTGCCAGCAGCTTGGGTGGGACAGGAAGCACCGGGGAGCTGTTTTTT
CASSLGGTGSTGELFF
>NA|NA|TRBJ1-1|TRBV4-1|14
TGCGCCAGCAGCCAAGAGGGGAGTAACACTGAAGCTTTCTTT
CASSQEGSNTEAFF
>TRBD2|NA|TRBJ2-3|TRBV6-6|16
TGTGCCAGCAGACCCTCTAGCGGGGGGGGATGGGATACGCAGTATTTT
CASRPSSGGGWDTQYF
>NA|NA|TRBJ1-1|TRBV7-9|14
TGTGCCAGCAGCTTACGGGGGAAAGGGACTGAAGCTTTCTTT
CASSLRGKGTEAFF
>NA|large|TRBJ1-1|TRBV11-3|13
TGTGCCAGCAGCTTAACAGCAGGCACTGAAGCTTTCTTT
CASSLTAGTEAFF